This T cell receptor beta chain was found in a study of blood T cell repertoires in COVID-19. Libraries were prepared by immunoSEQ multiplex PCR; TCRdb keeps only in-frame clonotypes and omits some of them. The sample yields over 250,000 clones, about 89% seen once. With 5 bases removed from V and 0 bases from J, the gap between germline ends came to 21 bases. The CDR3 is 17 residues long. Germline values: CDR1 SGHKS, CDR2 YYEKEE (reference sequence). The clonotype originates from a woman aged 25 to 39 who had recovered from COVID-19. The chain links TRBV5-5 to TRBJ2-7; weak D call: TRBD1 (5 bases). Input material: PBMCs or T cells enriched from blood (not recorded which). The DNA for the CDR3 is TGTGCCAGCAGACCGACAGCTACTTCCCCGAGCTCCTACGAGCAGTACTTC. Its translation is CASRPTATSPSSYEQYF.